The sequence of this TCR beta chain was determined in a study of OX40 agonist ivuxolimab in advanced cancers. Study information: The patients' treatment was ivuxolimab, an agonistic anti-OX40 (CD134) antibody. Patients were about 83% male with ages roughly 20 to 80, mean approximately 58.

J lost 1 base, V lost 6 bases, and 4 bases had no gene match. Looked up from germline, CDR1 is SGHTA and CDR2 is FQGNSA. This CDR3 is built from 15 residues. Data came from immunoSEQ multiplex PCR; TCRdb stores just in-frame clones and leaves some out. The table includes about 35,000 clones, about 92% detected once. Study findings and constraints: Relative to CD4+, CD8+ T cells held more expanded clones on average.

To note about this clone: The antigen remains undetermined.

This TCR came from an adult with an advanced solid tumor such as melanoma, head and neck, liver or kidney cancer. Sequenced here: CD4+ or CD8+ T cells sorted from blood, sampled in a trial of the OX40 agonist ivuxolimab. The V gene is TRBV7-2, the J gene TRBJ2-3; TRBD2 matches at 10 bases. CDR3 protein: CASRTGTSGTDTQYF. Written as DNA, the CDR3 is TGTGCCAGCAGGACCGGGACTAGCGGCACAGATACGCAGTATTTT.